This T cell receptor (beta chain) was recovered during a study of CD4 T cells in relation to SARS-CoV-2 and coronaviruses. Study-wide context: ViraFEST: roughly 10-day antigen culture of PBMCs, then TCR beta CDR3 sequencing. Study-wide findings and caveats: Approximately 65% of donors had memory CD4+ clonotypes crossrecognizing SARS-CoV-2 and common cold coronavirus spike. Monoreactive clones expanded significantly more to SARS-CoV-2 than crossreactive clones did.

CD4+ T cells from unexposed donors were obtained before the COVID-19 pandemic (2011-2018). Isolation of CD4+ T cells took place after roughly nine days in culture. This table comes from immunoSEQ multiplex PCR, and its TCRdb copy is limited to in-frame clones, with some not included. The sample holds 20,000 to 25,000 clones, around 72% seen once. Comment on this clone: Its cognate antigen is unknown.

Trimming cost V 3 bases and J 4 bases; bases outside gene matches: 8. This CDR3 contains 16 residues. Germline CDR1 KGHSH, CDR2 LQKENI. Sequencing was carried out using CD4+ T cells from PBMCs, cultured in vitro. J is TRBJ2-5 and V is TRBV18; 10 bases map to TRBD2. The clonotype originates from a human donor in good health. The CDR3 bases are TGTGCCAGCTCACCCCTCTGGAGCGGGAGGGCAGAGACCCAGTACTTC. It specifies CASSPLWSGRAETQYF.